The 15 T cell receptor beta chains listed next were all sequenced from one sample in a study of response to subunit inactivated influenza vaccine. From the RT-PCR reads, TCRdb called clonotypes with MiXCR, one entry per CDR3 protein. The repertoire includes a few hundred thousand distinct CDR3 sequences, 9.5% to 12% of them detected once, and over 9.5% sits in the top ten. This material consisted of PBMCs from blood, taken roughly 48 days after vaccination. The source of these receptors is a man aged 50 to 59 who received an inactivated influenza vaccine.

The chain has TRBV7-2 and TRBJ2-2; the match to TRBD2 covers 7 bases. The CDR3 extends over 15 amino acids. V gave up 1 base and J gave up 6 bases; unmatched junction bases: 5. Germline V gene data show CDR1 as SGHTA and CDR2 as FQGNSA. The CDR3 nucleotides are TGTGCCAGCAGCTTAGTAGGCGGGAGTGCCGGGGAGCTGTTTTTT. It specifies CASSLVGGSAGELFF.

The sample holds many counts of this clonotype. CDR3 nucleotide sequence: TGCAGCGCGATACAGGGAGACACTGAAGCTTTCTTT. Its protein is CSAIQGDTEAFF. The chain uses TRBV29-1 and TRBJ1-1, with TRBD1 as a possible D gene (6 bases). Trimming shortened V by 7 bases and J by 3 bases, and 12 bases separated the two germline ends. The germline V gene has CDR1 SQVTM and CDR2 ANQGSEA. The CDR3 is made up of 12 amino acids.

This chain uses TRBV7-2 with TRBJ2-7, with a possible D match to TRBD2 (5 bases). Germline loops: CDR1 SGHTA, CDR2 FQGNSA. The CDR3 extends over 15 amino acids. Trimming removed 0 bases at V and 4 bases at J, with 13 bases between. In nucleotides, the CDR3 is TGTGCCAGCAGCTTAGCCCCCCGGGGAAGATACGAGCAGTACTTC. The encoded protein is CASSLAPRGRYEQYF.

This clonotype has ten or more counts. The gene calls are TRBV28 and TRBJ2-7, with 7 bases identical to TRBD2. The germline CDR1 and CDR2 sequences are MDHEN and SYDVKM. The CDR3 is 15 residues long. The V and J ends lost 1 base and 1 base, in that order; junction bases with no gene match: 4. CDR3 protein: CASSLYGLGSYEQYF. CDR3 DNA: TGTGCCAGCAGTTTATATGGACTAGGGTCCTACGAGCAGTACTTC.

V is TRBV27 and J is TRBJ2-3, with 8 bases aligning to TRBD2. This CDR3 is built from 14 residues. V lost 3 bases and J lost 5; bases outside the gene matches: 4. Germline V gene sequence: CDR1 MNHEY, CDR2 SMNVEV (reference sequence). CDR3 coding DNA: TGTGCCAGCAGTTTTGGAGCGGGAGTAGATACGCAGTATTTT. It encodes CASSFGAGVDTQYF.

The sample holds a few counts of this clonotype. This chain links TRBV6-2 or TRBV6-3 with TRBJ2-1; D assignment may be TRBD1 or TRBD2 (5 bases each). CDR1 is MNHEY and CDR2 is SVGEGT in the germline V gene. The CDR3 runs 16 residues. The V gene lost 6 bases and the J gene lost 4 bases, with 19 bases spanning the gap. The CDR3 is CASRKGPPVGYNEQFF. CDR3 DNA: TGTGCCAGCAGAAAGGGACCCCCCGTGGGGTACAATGAGCAGTTCTTC.

The table lists this clonotype with a few counts. V gene TRBV4-3 combines with J gene TRBJ1-4, with 8 bases identical to TRBD1. The germline V gene has CDR1 LGHNA and CDR2 YSLEER. CDR3 length: 14 amino acids. After removal of 1 base from V and 6 bases from J, the junction contained 1 base not matched to a gene. DNA of the CDR3: TGCGCCAGCAGCCAAGGACAGGGGTATGAAAAACTGTTTTTT. This translates into CASSQGQGYEKLFF.

The gene calls are TRBV6-2 or TRBV6-3 and TRBJ2-2; 10 bases line up with TRBD1. The trim removed 7 bases at V and 3 bases at J, leaving 8 bases unmatched. The CDR3 loop spans 16 amino acids. Germline loops: CDR1 MNHEY, CDR2 SVGEGT. The CDR3 reads CASNYPTGGDTGELFF. The CDR3, as DNA: TGTGCCAGCAATTATCCGACAGGGGGCGACACCGGGGAGCTGTTTTTT.

This chain connects TRBV4-2 to TRBJ1-6; TRBD1 agrees at 9 bases. Germline V gene lookup returns CDR1 LGHNA and CDR2 YNFKEQ. Trimming removed 1 base from V and 10 bases from J; junction bases left unmatched: 11. The CDR3 loop spans 17 amino acids. The CDR3 protein is CASSQGDRVIERSPLHF. The CDR3 nucleotides read TGTGCCAGCAGCCAAGGGGACAGGGTAATAGAAAGGTCACCCCTCCACTTT.

This clonotype appeared once. The J gene is TRBJ2-3, the V gene TRBV5-1; D may match TRBD1 or TRBD2 (5 bases each). The V gene lost 4 bases and the J gene lost 4 bases, with 19 bases spanning the gap. Germline V gene sequence: CDR1 SGHRS, CDR2 YFSETQ. The CDR3 is 16 residues long. CDR3 in DNA: TGCGCCAGCAGCCTCCAGGGCTCCCCCGGGGCAGATACGCAGTATTTT. This translates into CASSLQGSPGADTQYF.

This clonotype occurred a few times. This sequence joins TRBV20-1 and TRBJ1-1; D is uncertain. Germline CDR1 reads DFQATT; CDR2 reads SNEGSKA (reference sequence). V was trimmed by 6 bases and J by 4 bases, leaving 15 bases between them. This CDR3 has 13 residues. CDR3 sequence reads: CSAGYGLGTEAFF. The CDR3 nucleotides are TGCAGTGCCGGATACGGGCTGGGCACTGAAGCTTTCTTT.

In this sample, this clonotype turned up a few times. The gene calls are TRBV18 and TRBJ2-2; no clear D gene. The CDR3 runs to 13 residues. Trimming shortened V by 7 bases and J by 0 bases, and 6 bases separated the two germline ends. Germline V gene data show CDR1 as KGHSH and CDR2 as LQKENI. CDR3 nucleotides: TGTGCCAGCTGCATCTCGAACACCGGGGAGCTGTTTTTT. It specifies CASCISNTGELFF.

In its sample, this clonotype was seen many times. The chain has TRBV28 and TRBJ2-3; 10 nucleotides match TRBD2. The trim removed 0 bases at V and 0 bases at J, leaving 6 bases unmatched. Germline loops: CDR1 MDHEN, CDR2 SYDVKM. This CDR3 contains 18 residues. CDR3 region: CASSLWASGGSSTDTQYF. CDR3 sequence (DNA): TGTGCCAGCAGTTTATGGGCTAGCGGGGGCAGTAGCACAGATACGCAGTATTTT.

This clonotype was observed a few times. V and J are TRBV5-1 and TRBJ2-5; D possibly matches TRBD1 or TRBD2 (5 bases each). This CDR3 region has 14 residues. The germline V and J ends were trimmed by 4 bases and 3 bases, with 13 bases remaining between them. CDR1 and CDR2 (germline): SGHRS, YFSETQ. In DNA form, the CDR3 reads TGCGCCAGCAGCCTGCTGGGGACCAAAGAGACCCAGTACTTC. Encoded protein: CASSLLGTKETQYF. Based on the CDR3 plus reference TRBV5-1 and TRBJ2-5, the full variable domain is KAGVTQTPRYLIKTRGQQVTLSCSPISGHRSVSWYQQTPGQGLQFLFEYFSETQRNKGNFPGRFSGRQFSNSRSEMNVSTLELGDSALYLCASSLLGTKETQYFGPGTRLLVL.

This clonotype occurred a few times. This chain connects TRBV7-2 to TRBJ1-1; D gene unclear. Germline V gene lookup returns CDR1 SGHTA and CDR2 FQGNSA. Trimming stripped 5 bases from V and 11 bases from J, with 18 bases between. CDR3 length: 13 residues. The DNA for the CDR3 is TGTGCCAGCAGCCCGTCCCCGGGAATTGGTGCTTTCTTT. Translating it yields CASSPSPGIGAFF.